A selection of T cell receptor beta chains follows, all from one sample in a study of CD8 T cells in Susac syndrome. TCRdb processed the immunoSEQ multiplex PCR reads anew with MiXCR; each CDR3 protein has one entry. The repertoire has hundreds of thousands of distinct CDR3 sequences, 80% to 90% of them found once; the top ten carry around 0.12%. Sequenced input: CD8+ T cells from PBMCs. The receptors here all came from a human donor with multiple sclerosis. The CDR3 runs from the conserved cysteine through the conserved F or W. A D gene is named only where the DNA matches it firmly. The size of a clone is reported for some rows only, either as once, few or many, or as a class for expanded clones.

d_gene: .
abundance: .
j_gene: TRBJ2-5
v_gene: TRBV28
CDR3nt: TGTGCCAGCAGCTTCGTCGGGTGGGAGACCCAGTACTTC
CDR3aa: CASSFVGWETQYF

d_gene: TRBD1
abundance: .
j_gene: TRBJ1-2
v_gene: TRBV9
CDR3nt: TGTGCCAGCAGCGATCGGACAGGGATGAACTATGGCTACACCTTC
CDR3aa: CASSDRTGMNYGYTF

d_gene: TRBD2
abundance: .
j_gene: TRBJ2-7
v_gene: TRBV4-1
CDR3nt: TGCGCCAGCAGCGAAGGGAGGGAGGGCCGAGGCGAGCAGTACTTC
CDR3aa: CASSEGREGRGEQYF

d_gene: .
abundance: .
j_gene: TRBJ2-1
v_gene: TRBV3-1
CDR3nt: TGTGCCAGCAGCCACGACTGGGCCTCCTACAATGAGCAGTTCTTC
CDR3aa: CASSHDWASYNEQFF

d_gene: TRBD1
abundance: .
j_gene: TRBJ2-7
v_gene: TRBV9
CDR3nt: TGTGCCAGCAGCGTAGCTACAGGGGCAGAGCAGTACTTC
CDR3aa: CASSVATGAEQYF

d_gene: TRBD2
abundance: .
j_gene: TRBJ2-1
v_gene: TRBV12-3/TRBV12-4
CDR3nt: TGTGCCAGCAGTTTCCTTCGGGAGGGCCTTAGCAATGAGCAGTTCTTC
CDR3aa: CASSFLREGLSNEQFF

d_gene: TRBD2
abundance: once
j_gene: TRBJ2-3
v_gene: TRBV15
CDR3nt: TGTGCCACCAGCGGGGGAGGAGCGGGAGGGCAAGATACGCAGTATTTT
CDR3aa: CATSGGGAGGQDTQYF

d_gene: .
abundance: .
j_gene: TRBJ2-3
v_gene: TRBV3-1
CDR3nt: TGTGCCAGCAACCTCGGGGGAGGATTTGCAGATACGCAGTATTTT
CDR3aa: CASNLGGGFADTQYF

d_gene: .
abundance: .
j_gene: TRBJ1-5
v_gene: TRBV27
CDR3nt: TGTGCCAGCGGCCTGGGGGGTAATGGTCAGCCCCAGCATTTT
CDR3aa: CASGLGGNGQPQHF

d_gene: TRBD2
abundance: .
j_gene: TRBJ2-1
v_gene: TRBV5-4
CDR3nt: TGTGCCAGCAGCTCGGGACTAGCGGGAGACATTCGGAACAATGAGCAGTTCTTC
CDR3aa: CASSSGLAGDIRNNEQFF

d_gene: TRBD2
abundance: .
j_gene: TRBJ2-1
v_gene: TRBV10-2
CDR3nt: TGCGCCTCCCTTGGGGCGGGGAGGGATGAGCAGTTCTTC
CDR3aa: CASLGAGRDEQFF

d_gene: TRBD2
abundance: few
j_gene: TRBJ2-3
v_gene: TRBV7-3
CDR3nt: TGTGCCAGCGGGAGGGAGGCGGGAGGGCCCGGGGACCGGGATACGCAGTATTTT
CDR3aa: CASGREAGGPGDRDTQYF

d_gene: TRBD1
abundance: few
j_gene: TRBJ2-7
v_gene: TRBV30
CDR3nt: TGTGCCTGGAGATCAGGAAGGGGGCAGGCCTACGAGCAGTACTTC
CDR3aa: CAWRSGRGQAYEQYF

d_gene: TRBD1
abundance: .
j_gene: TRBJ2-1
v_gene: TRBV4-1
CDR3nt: TGCGCCAGCAGCCATCCTGGGACAGGGGACAATGAGCAGTTCTTC
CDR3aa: CASSHPGTGDNEQFF

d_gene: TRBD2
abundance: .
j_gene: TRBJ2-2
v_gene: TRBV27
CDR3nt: TGTGCCAGCAGTCCGTCCGCGGGGGAGAACACCGGGGAGCTGTTTTTT
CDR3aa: CASSPSAGENTGELFF

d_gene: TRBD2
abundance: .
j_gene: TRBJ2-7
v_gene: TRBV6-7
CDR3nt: TGTGCCAGCATCTACCGGGTCCCTGGAGCGGGGCGGGAGTACTTCTACGAGCAGTACTTC
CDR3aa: CASIYRVPGAGREYFYEQYF